This T cell receptor beta chain is drawn from a study of glioma-infiltrating T cells. Using RNA template, CDR3s of TCR alpha and beta were amplified with iRepertoire arm-PCR. For one-step reverse transcription and amplification, 100-400 ng of tissue mRNA or PBMC total RNA was used. In TCRdb, the multiplex PCR reads were re-called with MiXCR into one record per CDR3 protein. Among around 90,000 distinct CDR3 sequences, 35% to 45% were seen once, and the ten largest hold less than 45%. A remark on this clonotype: The antigen remains undetermined. No conserved phenylalanine or tryptophan is present at the end of the CDR3, so a read error is the likely explanation.

Study-wide results and limits: Only very few CDR3 sequences appeared in both tissue and blood. Gliomas, especially low-grade, showed above-expected tissue-blood divergence; non-neoplastic patients showed below.

The CDR3 extends over 15 amino acids. Germline values: CDR1 MDHEN, CDR2 SYDVKM. V was cut by 5 bases and J by 6 bases, with 20 bases left in between. The specimen sequenced was glioma tissue, nonneoplastic brain tissue, or PBMCs (not recorded which). This TCR was sampled from a human donor with low-grade glioma or glioblastoma, undergoing nonglioma brain surgery, or in good health (not recorded which). J is TRBJ2-7 and V is TRBV28, with D unclear. The CDR3 bases are TGTGCCAGCAGTGTCCGAGCCATTAACCCCTTCGAGCAGTACTCC. It translates to CASSVRAINPFEQYS.